This T cell receptor (beta chain) appears in the sequencing data of a study of T cell responses to AZD1222 COVID-19 vaccine (dated by TCRdb to the early 2020s). Context from the whole study: AZD1222 recipients whose second dose came at about 4 weeks and those whose second dose came at about 12 weeks were combined into one group, since spike-specific TCR depth and breadth did not differ between the two schedules. TCR sequencing was performed for about 250 trial participants, of whom about 200 were given two doses of AZD1222 and around 26 were given two doses of MenACWY control vaccine. Trial participants were enrolled into age subgroups of 18-55, 56-69 and 70-plus years, which contained 148, 28 and 57 TCR-sequenced participants, respectively.

Overall study outcomes, separate from this receptor: After two AZD1222 doses, spike-specific TCR breadth and depth were significantly higher than at day 0 and than in MenACWY recipients. Because no day 14 peak-response samples were available, the repertoires could be characterized only after the peak T cell response. Epitopes outside the regions mutated in the B.1.351 and B.1.1.7 variants were reportedly recognized by nearly half of the unique spike-specific TCRs. Conclusions about previously exposed vaccinees were limited because only six AZD1222 recipients were SARS-CoV-2 seropositive at baseline. CD4 TCRs associated with the vaccine covered the entire spike protein, and the dominant responses were in regions 160-218 and 743-854. In the small 56-69-year group, the increase in depth fell short of significance, most likely because of low power. Participants were mostly white British, with more females than males. The authors suggested clonal diversity may have been underestimated.

Notes on this clone: No antigen is known for it. Within one base of it there is no much larger clone, and no base qualities were kept.

The CDR3 runs 15 amino acids, cysteine and phenylalanine included. Only the CDR3 DNA is retained, 45 bases long and in frame from the first base. The germline V gene gives CDR1 as SGHTA and CDR2 as FQGNSA. The junction carries 10 bases between V and J, which are trimmed by 1 base and 4 bases respectively. The CDR3 regions of human TCRbeta chains were subjected to immunosequencing. In the paper's pipeline: TCRs in the repertoires were compared against a reference library of SARS-CoV-2-specific TCRs that had been generated with the MIRA antigen-specificity platform. Breadth was defined as the fraction of unique TCRs that were SARS-CoV-2-associated, and depth was defined as the fraction of total T cells that were SARS-CoV-2-associated. Each spike-specific TCR was assigned to its reactive spike region and to a CD4 or CD8 class using the MIRA data. Log10-transformed breadth and depth values were compared by one-way ANOVA with Sidak's multiple comparisons tests. This is the immuneACCESS table as TCRdb keeps it, with only in-frame sequences that have V and J called. A part of the clones is gone; compared with another copy, unresolved V genes explain less than half, and the rest is unexplained. The V and J calls and clone size come from that table; D and trimming were worked out from the DNA. This sample is represented by approximately 92,000 clones; 80% to 90% of them were singletons. In total, the top ten clones hold 10% of the sample.

Interpreted using the paper, the time point label stands for: baseline before first vaccination. The vaccinee samples were drawn from two UK trials, COV001 and COV002, one of which was a single-blind randomized controlled phase 2/3 trial testing AZD1222 (ChAdOx1 nCoV-19) in healthy adults. For TCRbeta chain sequencing, PBMC samples were collected from trial participants at day 0 and at day 28 after the second dose. The sequence derives from an adult in good health. The source was peripheral blood, collected on day 0 of AZD1222 vaccination. The chain is made from TRBV7-2 and TRBJ2-2, with the D gene uncertain. The CDR3: CASSLVRSRTGELFF. The base sequence is TGTGCCAGCAGCTTAGTTAGGAGCCGCACCGGGGAGCTGTTTTTT. Supplemented by the reference TRBV7-2 and TRBJ2-2 proteins around the CDR3, the complete variable domain is GAGVSQSPSNKVTEKGKDVELRCDPISGHTALYWYRQSLGQGLEFLIYFQGNSAPDKSGLPSDRFSAERTGGSVSTLTIQRTQQEDSAVYLCASSLVRSRTGELFFGEGSRLTVL.